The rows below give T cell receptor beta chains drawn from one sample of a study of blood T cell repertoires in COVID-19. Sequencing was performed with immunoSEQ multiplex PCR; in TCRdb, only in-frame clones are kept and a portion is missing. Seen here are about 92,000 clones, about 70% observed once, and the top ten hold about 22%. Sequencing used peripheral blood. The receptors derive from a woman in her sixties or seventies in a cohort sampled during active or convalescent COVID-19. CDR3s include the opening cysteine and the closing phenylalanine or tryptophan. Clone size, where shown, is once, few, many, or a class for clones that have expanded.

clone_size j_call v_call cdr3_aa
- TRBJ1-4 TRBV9 CASSVGEGQFEKLFF
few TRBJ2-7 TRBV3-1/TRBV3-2 CASSQREYEQYF
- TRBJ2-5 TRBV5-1 CASSLEPGQGTQETQYF
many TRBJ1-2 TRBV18 CASSPSGQGAFYGYTF
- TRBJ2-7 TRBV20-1 CSASSPGTGGEQYF
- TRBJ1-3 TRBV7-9 CASSLGQNPGSGNTIYF
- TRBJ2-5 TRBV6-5 CASSYSSSGEETQYF
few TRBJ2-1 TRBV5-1 CASSLGGQKYNEQFF
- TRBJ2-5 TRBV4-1 CASSYSGTSGQETQYF
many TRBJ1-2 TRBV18 CASSPGQGETNYGYTF
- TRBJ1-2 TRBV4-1 CASSLSGTGYGYTF
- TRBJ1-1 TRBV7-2 CASSSLPTGNTEAFF
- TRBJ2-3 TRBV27 CASSRDRGPNTQYF
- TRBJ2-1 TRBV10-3 CAISAGTSGGARYNEQFF
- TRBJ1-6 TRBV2 CASSERGFSPLHF
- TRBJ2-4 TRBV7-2 CASSSRTSVAKNIQYF
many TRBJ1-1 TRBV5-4 CASSPRTGNTEAFF
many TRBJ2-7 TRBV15 CATSRDLGQGAYEQYF
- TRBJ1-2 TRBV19 CASSLSGGSYGYTF
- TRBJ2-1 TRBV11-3 CASSSRQGAHDEQFF
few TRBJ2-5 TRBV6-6 CASSYAGGQETQYF